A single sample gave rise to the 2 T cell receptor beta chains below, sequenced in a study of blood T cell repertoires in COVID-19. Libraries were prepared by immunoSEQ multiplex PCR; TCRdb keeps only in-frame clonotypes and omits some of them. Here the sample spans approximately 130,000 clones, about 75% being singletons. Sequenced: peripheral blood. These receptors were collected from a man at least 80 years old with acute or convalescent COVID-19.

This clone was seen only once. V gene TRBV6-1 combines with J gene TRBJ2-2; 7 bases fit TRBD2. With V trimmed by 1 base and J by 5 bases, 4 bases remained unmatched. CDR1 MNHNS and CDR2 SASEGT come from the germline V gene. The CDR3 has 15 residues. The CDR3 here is CASSEVGGSTGELFF. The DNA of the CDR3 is TGTGCCAGCAGTGAAGTGGGGGGGAGTACCGGGGAGCTGTTTTTT.

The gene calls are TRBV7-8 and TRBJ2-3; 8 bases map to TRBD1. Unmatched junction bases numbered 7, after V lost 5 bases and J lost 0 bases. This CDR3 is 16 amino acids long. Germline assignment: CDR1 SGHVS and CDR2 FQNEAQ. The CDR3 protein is CASSQRTGPSTDTQYF. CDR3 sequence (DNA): TGTGCCAGCAGCCAGAGGACAGGGCCAAGCACAGATACGCAGTATTTT.